This T cell receptor beta chain was captured in a study of naive and memory T cell subsets. Study-level findings and limits: Between naive and memory subsets, TCR abundance power law exponents differed. Possibly reflecting memory cells re-expressing CD45RA, a few larger clonotypes occurred in naive repertoires, especially CD8. Clonotypes are single alpha or beta chains, not paired receptors. Over 95% of naive TCR sequences appeared only once after error correction, unlike memory subsets.

Both TRBC1 and TRBC2 were covered by a beta constant-region primer of two equimolar oligonucleotides. Four rounds of PCR amplified the ligated cDNA using nested alpha and beta constant-region primers plus SP2. TCRdb re-called the UMI-ligation and nested PCR reads with MiXCR, one entry per CDR3 protein. The table records 120,000 to 150,000 distinct CDR3 sequences, approximately 20% of them present only once. This clonotype was seen only a few times. Its target is unknown. The TCR comes from a human donor in good health. Material: naive CD8+ T cells from blood.

The CDR3 here is CASSSGQGEFREQYF. CDR3 nucleotide sequence: TGTGCCAGCAGCTCTGGACAGGGGGAGTTTCGTGAGCAGTACTTC. This chain links TRBV13 with TRBJ2-7; 10 nucleotides match TRBD1. Germline CDR1 reads PRHDT; CDR2 reads FYEKMQ (reference sequence). V lost 4 bases and J lost 7; bases outside the gene matches: 10. The CDR3 runs 15 residues.